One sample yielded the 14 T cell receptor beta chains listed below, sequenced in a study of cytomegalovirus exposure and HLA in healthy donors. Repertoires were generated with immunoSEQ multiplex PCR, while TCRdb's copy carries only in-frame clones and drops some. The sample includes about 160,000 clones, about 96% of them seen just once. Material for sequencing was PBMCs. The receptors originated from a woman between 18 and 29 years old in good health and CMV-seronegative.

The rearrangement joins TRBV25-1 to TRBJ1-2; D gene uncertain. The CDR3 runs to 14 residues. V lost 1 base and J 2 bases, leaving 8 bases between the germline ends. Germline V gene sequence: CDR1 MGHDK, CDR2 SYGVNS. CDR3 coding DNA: TGTGCCAGCAGTGAATGGAGACGAAACTATGGCTACACCTTC. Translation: CASSEWRRNYGYTF.

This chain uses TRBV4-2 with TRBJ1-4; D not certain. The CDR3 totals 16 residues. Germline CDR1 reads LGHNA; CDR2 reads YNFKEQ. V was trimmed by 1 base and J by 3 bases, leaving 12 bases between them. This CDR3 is CASSQGYREANEKLFF. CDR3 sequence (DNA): TGTGCCAGCAGCCAAGGGTACCGGGAGGCTAATGAAAAACTGTTTTTT.

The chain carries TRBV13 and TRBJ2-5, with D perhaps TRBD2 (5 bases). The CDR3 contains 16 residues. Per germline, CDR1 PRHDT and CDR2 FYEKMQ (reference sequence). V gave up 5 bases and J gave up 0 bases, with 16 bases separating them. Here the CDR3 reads CASSPRTPGDQETQYF. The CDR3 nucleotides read TGTGCCAGCAGCCCCAGGACCCCCGGGGACCAAGAGACCCAGTACTTC.

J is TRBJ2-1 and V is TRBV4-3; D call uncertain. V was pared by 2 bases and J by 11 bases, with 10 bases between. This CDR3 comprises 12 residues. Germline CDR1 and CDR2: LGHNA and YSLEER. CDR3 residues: CASSQRTSQQFF. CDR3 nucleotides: TGCGCCAGCAGCCAACGAACCAGTCAGCAGTTCTTC.

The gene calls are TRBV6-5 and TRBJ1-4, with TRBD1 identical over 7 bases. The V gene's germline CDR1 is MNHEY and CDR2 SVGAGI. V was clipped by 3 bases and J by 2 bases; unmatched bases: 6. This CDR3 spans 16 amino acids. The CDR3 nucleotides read TGTGCCAGCAGTTATGGACAGGCCCTCACTAATGAAAAACTGTTTTTT. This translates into CASSYGQALTNEKLFF.

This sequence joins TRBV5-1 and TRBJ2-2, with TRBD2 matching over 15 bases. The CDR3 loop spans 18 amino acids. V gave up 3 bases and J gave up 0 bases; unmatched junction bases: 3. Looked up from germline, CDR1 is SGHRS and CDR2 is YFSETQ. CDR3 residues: CASSYGLAGGTNTGELFF. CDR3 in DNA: TGCGCCAGCAGCTATGGACTAGCGGGGGGGACGAACACCGGGGAGCTGTTTTTT.

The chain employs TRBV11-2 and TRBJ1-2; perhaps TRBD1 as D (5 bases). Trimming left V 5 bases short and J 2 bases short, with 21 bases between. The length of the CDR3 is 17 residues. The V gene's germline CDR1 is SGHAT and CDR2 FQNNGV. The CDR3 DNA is TGTGCCAGCAGCCAATTTGGGGCCCGATTCCAGAACTATGGCTACACCTTC. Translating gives CASSQFGARFQNYGYTF.

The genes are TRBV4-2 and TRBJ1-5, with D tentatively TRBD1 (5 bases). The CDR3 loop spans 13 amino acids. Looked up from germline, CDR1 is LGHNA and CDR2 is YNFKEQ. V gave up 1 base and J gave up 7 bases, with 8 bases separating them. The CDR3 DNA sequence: TGTGCCAGCAGCCAAGTTGGGGGGCAGCCCCAGCATTTT. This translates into CASSQVGGQPQHF.

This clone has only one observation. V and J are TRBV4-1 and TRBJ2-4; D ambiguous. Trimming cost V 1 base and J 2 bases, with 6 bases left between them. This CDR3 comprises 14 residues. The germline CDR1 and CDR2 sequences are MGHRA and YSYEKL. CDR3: CASSQVGTKNIQYF. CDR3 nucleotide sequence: TGCGCCAGCAGCCAAGTGGGCACCAAAAACATTCAGTACTTC.

CDR3 loop: CASSQSRDRVGNTEAFF. CDR3 DNA sequence: TGTGCCAGCAGTCAGTCCCGGGACAGGGTTGGGAACACTGAAGCTTTCTTT. This sequence joins TRBV14 and TRBJ1-1; the match to TRBD1 covers 9 bases. CDR3 length equals 17 residues. Germline V gives CDR1 SGHDN, CDR2 FVKESK. The trim removed 6 bases at V and 1 base at J, leaving 12 bases unmatched.

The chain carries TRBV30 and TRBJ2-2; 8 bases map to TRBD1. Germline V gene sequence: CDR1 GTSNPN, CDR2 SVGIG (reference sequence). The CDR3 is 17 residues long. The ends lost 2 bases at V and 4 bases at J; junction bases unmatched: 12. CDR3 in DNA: TGTGCCTGGAGTTATTGGACAGGGAATAGGGCCACCGGGGAGCTGTTTTTT. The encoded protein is CAWSYWTGNRATGELFF.

CDR3 loop: CASSDQWNTEAFF. Written as DNA, the CDR3 is TGTGCCAGCAGTGACCAGTGGAACACTGAAGCTTTCTTT. The V gene is TRBV6-4, the J gene TRBJ1-1; D remains unclear. V gave up 2 bases and J gave up 1 base, with 5 bases separating them. CDR3 size: 13 residues. Germline loops: CDR1 MRHNA, CDR2 SNTAGT.

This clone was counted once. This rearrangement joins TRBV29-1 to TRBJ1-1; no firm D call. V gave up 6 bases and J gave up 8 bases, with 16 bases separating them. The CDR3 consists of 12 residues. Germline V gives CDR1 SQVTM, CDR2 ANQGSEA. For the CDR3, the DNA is TGCAGCGTAGCCGGGGAAGTCATCGAAGCTTTCTTT. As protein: CSVAGEVIEAFF.

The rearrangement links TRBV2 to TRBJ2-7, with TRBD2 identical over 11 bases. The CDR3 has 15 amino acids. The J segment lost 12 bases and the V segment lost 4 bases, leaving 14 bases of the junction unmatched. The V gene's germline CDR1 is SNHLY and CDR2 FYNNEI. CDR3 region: CASSVASGGHTTRYF. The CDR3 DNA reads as TGTGCCAGCAGTGTGGCTAGCGGGGGGCATACTACGCGGTACTTC.